The clone carrying this T cell receptor beta chain was observed a few times. Antigen: not known. Total RNA was isolated from each sample in quantities of at least 5 micrograms. The source of the sample is a study of blood T cells in healthy people across ages. Study findings and constraints: In older individuals, TCR beta diversity per million T cells was lower, falling roughly linearly with age. Calculation of diversity from one million T cells yielded estimates considered to be underestimates.

The germline CDR1 and CDR2 sequences are SQVTM and ANQGSEA. The V end lost 1 base, the J end lost 7 bases, and 32 bases lay between the germline ends. The CDR3 is 19 amino acids. It was with a sample-barcoded 5' primer and a J-beta primer mix that a second PCR of about 7 to 12 cycles was run. TCRdb re-called the 5' RACE reads through MiXCR, storing one row per CDR3 protein. The sample lists around 1,100,000 distinct CDR3 sequences; 35% to 45% were seen once. Sample: blood. This TCR was sampled from a man aged 18 to 30 in good health. The chain uses TRBV29-1 and TRBJ2-7, with D possibly matching TRBD2 (5 bases). CDR3 in amino acids: CSVEAGVRDSRGGYNEQYF. In DNA form, the CDR3 reads TGCAGCGTTGAAGCTGGGGTTAGAGATTCCCGCGGCGGGTACAATGAGCAGTACTTC.